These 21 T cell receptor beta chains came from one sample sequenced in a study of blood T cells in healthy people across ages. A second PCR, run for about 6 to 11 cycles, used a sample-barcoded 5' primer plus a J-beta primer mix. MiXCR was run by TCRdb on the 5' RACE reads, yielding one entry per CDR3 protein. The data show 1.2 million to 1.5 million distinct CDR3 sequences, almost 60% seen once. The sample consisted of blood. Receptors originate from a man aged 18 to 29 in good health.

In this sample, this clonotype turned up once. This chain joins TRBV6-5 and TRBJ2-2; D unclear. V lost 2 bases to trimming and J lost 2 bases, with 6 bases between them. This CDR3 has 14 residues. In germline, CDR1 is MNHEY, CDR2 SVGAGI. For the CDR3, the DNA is TGTGCCAGCAGTTACGCACAAAACACCGGGGAGCTGTTTTTT. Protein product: CASSYAQNTGELFF.

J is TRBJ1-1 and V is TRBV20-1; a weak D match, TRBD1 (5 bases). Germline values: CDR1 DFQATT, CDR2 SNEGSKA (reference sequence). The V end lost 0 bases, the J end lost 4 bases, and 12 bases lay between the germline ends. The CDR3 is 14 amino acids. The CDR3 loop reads CSARDGAVGTEAFF. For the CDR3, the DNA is TGCAGTGCTAGAGATGGGGCGGTAGGCACTGAAGCTTTCTTT.

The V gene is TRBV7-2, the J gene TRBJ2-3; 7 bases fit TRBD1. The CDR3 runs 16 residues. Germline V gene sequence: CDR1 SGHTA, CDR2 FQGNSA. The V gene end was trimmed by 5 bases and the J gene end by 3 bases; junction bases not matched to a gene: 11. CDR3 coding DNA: TGTGCCAGCAGCCTAGAAACTCCACAGGGGACAGATACGCAGTATTTT. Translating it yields CASSLETPQGTDTQYF. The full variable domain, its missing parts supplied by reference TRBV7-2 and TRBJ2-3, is GAGVSQSPSNKVTEKGKDVELRCDPISGHTALYWYRQSLGQGLEFLIYFQGNSAPDKSGLPSDRFSAERTGGSVSTLTIQRTQQEDSAVYLCASSLETPQGTDTQYFGPGTRLTVL.

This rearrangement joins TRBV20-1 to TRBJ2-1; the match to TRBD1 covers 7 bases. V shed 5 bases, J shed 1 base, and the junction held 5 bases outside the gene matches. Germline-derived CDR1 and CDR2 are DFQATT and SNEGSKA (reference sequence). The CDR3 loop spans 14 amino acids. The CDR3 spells CSAETGLSYNEQFF. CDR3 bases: TGCAGTGCTGAGACAGGGCTTTCCTACAATGAGCAGTTCTTC.

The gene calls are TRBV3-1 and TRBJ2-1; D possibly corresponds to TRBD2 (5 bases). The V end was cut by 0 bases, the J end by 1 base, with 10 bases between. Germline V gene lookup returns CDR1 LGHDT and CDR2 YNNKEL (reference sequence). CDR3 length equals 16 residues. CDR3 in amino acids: CASSQDGLVSYNEQFF. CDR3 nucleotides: TGTGCCAGCAGCCAAGATGGACTCGTATCCTACAATGAGCAGTTCTTC.

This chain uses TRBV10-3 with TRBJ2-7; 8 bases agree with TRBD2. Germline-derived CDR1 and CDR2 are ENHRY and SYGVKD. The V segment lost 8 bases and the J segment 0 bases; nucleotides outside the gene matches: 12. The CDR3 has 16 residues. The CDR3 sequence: CAIGIAGPYASYEQYF. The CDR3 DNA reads TGTGCCATCGGGATAGCGGGGCCCTACGCCTCCTACGAGCAGTACTTC.

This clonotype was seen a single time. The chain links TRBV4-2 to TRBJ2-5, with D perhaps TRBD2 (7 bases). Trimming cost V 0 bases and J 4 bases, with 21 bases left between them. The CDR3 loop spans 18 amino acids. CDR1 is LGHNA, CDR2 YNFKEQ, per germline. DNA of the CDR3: TGTGCCAGCAGCCAAGATTTGGTGGGTCAGGGAGGGGGAGAGACCCAGTACTTC. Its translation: CASSQDLVGQGGGETQYF.

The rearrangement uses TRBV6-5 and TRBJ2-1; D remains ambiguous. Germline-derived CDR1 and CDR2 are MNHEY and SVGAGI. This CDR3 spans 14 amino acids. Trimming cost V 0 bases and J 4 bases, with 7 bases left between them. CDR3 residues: CASSYSSVYNEQFF. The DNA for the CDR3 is TGTGCCAGCAGTTACTCGAGCGTTTACAATGAGCAGTTCTTC.

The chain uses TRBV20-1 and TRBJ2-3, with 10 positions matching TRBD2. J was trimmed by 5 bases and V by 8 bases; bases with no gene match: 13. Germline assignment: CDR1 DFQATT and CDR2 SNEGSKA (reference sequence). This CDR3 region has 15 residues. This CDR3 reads CSNTRTSGPLDTQYF. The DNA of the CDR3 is TGCAGTAACACAAGGACTAGCGGTCCCCTAGATACGCAGTATTTT.

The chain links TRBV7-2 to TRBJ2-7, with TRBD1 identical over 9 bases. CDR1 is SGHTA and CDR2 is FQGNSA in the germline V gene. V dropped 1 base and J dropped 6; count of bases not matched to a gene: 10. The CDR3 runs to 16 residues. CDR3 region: CASSLVRRTGVGEQYF. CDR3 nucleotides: TGTGCCAGCAGCTTAGTACGCAGGACAGGGGTGGGCGAGCAGTACTTC.

CDR3: CASVKDGGANQPQHF. In DNA form, the CDR3 reads TGTGCCAGCGTCAAGGATGGCGGGGCCAATCAGCCCCAGCATTTT. V usage is TRBV2 and J usage is TRBJ1-5, with D perhaps matching TRBD1 (5 bases). This CDR3 is 15 amino acids long. Germline V gene lookup returns CDR1 SNHLY and CDR2 FYNNEI. Trimming shortened V by 8 bases and J by 3 bases, and 17 bases separated the two germline ends.

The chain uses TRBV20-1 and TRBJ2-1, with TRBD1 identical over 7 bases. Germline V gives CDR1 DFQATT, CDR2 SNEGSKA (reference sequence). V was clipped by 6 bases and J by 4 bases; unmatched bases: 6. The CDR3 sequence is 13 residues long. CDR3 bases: TGCAGTGCGTACGACAGGGAATACAATGAGCAGTTCTTC. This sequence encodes CSAYDREYNEQFF.

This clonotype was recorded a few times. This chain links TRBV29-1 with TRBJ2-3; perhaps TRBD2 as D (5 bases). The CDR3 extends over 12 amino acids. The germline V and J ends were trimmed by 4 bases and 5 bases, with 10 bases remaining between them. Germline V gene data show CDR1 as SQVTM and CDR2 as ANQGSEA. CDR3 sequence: CSVGGQLDTQYF. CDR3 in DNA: TGCAGCGTTGGAGGGCAGTTAGATACGCAGTATTTT.

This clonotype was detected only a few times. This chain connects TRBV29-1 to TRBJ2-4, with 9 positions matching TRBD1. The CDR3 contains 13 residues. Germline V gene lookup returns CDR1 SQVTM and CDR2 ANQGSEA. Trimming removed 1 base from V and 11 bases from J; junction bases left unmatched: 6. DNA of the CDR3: TGCAGCGTTGAAGTCGGACAGGGGACCTTTCAGTACTTC. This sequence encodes CSVEVGQGTFQYF.

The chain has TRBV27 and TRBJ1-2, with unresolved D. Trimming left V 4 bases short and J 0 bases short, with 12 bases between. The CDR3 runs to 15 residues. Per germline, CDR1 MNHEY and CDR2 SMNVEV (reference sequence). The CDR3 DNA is TGTGCCAGCAGTTCTCCAGGAACCTCTAACTATGGCTACACCTTC. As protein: CASSSPGTSNYGYTF.

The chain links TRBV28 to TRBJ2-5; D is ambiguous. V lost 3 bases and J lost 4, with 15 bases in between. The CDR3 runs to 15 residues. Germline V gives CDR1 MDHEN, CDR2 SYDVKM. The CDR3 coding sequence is TGTGCCAGCAGTTTTCAGCGCCCCACGAGAGAGACCCAGTACTTC. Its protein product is CASSFQRPTRETQYF. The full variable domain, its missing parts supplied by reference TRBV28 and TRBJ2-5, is DVKVTQSSRYLVKRTGEKVFLECVQDMDHENMFWYRQDPGLGLRLIYFSYDVKMKEKGDIPEGYSVSREKKERFSLILESASTNQTSMYLCASSFQRPTRETQYFGPGTRLLVL.

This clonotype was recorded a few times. The CDR3 DNA is TGTGCCAGCAGTTACTCCGGCCCTCCCCCCTCCTACGAGCAGTACTTC. Its translation is CASSYSGPPPSYEQYF. The J gene is TRBJ2-7, the V gene TRBV6-2 or TRBV6-3; D ambiguous. CDR1 and CDR2 (germline): MNHEY, SVGEGT. The CDR3 length is 16 residues. V lost 0 bases and J 0 bases, leaving 12 bases between the germline ends.

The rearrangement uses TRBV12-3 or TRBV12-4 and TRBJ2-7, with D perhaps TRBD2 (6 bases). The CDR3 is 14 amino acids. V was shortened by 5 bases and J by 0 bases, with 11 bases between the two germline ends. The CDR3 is CASSARGSSYEQYF. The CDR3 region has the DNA TGTGCCAGCAGTGCTCGGGGGTCCTCCTACGAGCAGTACTTC.

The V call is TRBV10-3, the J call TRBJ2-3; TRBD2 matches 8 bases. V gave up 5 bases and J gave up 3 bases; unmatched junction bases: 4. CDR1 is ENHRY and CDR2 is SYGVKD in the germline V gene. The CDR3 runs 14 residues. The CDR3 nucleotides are TGTGCCATCAGTACCAGCGGGAGTACAGATACGCAGTATTTT. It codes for CAISTSGSTDTQYF.

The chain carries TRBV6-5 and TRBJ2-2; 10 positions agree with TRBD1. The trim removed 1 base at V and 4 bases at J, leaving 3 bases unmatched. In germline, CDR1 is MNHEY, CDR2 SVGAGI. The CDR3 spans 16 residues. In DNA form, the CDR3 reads TGTGCCAGCAGTTACTTCGGGACAGGGGTCACCGGGGAGCTGTTTTTT. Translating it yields CASSYFGTGVTGELFF.

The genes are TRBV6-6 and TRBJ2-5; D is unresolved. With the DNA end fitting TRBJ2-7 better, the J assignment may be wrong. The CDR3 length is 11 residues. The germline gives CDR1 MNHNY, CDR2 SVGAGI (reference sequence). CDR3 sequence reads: CASRITHEQYF. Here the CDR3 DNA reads TGTGCCAGCAGGATAACACACGAGCAGTACTTC.